This TCR beta chain was obtained from a study of CD4+ T cells in melanoma (dated by TCRdb to between 2022 and 2023). General notes on the study: Neoantigen-specific CD4+ T cells in human melanoma were what the study investigated. Beyond this particular receptor, the publication reports: The report described a correlation between neoantigen-specific CD4+ T cells and the function of CD8+ T cells, macrophages and B cells. Diverse differentiation states were reported to be shown by neoantigen-specific CD4+ T cells in melanoma.

The donors were people with melanoma. Regarding this clone: Its antigen is not yet known. Base quality data are lacking; no much larger clone is found one base away.

The method behind the library was the immunoSEQ multiplex PCR assay. TCRdb's version of the immuneACCESS table is confined to in-frame rearrangements and falls short of the full clone set. An unresolved V gene accounts for under half of the shortfall where checked; the remainder is of unknown origin. In this sample the table shows around 50,000 clones, 80% to 90% of which occur a single time. The top ten constitute roughly 10% of the sample. The CDR3 measures 16 amino acids from cysteine to phenylalanine. The DNA shown is the 48-base CDR3, in frame from base 1. The germline V gene encodes CDR1 SGDLS and CDR2 YYNGEE. V lost 5 bases and J lost 5 bases, and the count of bases not matched to a germline gene is 11.

This receptor was obtained from a human donor with melanoma. The sample taken for sequencing was peripheral blood. The sequence links TRBV9 to TRBJ2-1; TRBD1 matches 9 bases in the middle. CDR3 region: CASSSLEGTGNNEQFF. The base sequence is TGTGCCAGCAGTTCCCTGGAAGGGACAGGGAACAATGAGCAGTTCTTC. Joined to the reference TRBV9 and TRBJ2-1 proteins, this CDR3 gives the full variable domain: DSGVTQTPKHLITATGQRVTLRCSPRSGDLSVYWYQQSLDQGLQFLIQYYNGEERAKGNILERFSAQQFPDLHSELNLSSLELGDSALYFCASSSLEGTGNNEQFFGPGTRLTVL.